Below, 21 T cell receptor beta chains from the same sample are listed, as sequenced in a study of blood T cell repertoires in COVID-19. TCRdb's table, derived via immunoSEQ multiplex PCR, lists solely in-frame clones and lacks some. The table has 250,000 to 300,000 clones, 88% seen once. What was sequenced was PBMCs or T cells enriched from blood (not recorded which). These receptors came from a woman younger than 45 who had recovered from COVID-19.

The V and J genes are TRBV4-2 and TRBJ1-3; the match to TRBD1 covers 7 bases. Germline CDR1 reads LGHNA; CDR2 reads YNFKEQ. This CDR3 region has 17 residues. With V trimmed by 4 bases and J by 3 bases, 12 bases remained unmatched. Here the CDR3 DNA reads TGTGCCAGCAGCCTATCGTCGACAGGGTCGGGTGGAAACACCATATATTTT. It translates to CASSLSSTGSGGNTIYF.

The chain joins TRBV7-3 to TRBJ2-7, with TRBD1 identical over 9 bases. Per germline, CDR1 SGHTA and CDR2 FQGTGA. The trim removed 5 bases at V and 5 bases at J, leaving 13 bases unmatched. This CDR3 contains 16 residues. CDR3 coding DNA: TGTGCCAGCAGCATAGTACCCGGGACAGGGATCCACGAGCAGTACTTC. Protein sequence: CASSIVPGTGIHEQYF. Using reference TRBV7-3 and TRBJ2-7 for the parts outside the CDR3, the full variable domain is GAGVSQTPSNKVTEKGKYVELRCDPISGHTALYWYRQSLGQGPEFLIYFQGTGAADDSGLPNDRFFAVRPEGSVSTLKIQRTERGDSAVYLCASSIVPGTGIHEQYFGPGTRLTVT.

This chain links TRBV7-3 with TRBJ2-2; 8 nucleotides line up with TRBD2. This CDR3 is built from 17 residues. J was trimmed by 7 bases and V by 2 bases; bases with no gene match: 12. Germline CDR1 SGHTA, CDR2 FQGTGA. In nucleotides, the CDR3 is TGTGCCAGCAGCTTATCTCCGGGACTAGGGGGTGGCGGGGAGCTGTTTTTT. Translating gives CASSLSPGLGGGGELFF.

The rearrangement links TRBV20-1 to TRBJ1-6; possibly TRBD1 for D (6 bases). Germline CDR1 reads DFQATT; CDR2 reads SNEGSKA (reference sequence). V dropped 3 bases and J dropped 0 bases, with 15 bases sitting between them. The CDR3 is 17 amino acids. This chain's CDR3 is CSASLPGVSSYNSPLHF. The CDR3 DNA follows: TGCAGTGCTAGTCTACCAGGGGTGAGCTCCTATAATTCACCCCTCCACTTT.

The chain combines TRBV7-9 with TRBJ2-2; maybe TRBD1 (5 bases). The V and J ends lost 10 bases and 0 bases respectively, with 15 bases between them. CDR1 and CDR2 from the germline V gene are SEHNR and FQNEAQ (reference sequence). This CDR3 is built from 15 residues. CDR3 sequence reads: CATLGRVSNTGELFF. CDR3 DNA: TGTGCCACCCTAGGCAGGGTCTCGAACACCGGGGAGCTGTTTTTT.

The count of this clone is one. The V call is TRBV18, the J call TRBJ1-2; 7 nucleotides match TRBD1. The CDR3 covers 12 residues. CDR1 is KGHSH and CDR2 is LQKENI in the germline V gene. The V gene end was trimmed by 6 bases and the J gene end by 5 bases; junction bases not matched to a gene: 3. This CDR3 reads CASSMTGYGYTF. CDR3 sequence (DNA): TGTGCCAGCTCCATGACAGGGTATGGCTACACCTTC.

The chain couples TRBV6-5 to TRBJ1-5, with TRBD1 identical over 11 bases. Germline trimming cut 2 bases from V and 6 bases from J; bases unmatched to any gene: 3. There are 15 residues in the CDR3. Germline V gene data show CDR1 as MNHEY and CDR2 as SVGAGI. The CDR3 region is CASSYGGTGGQPQHF. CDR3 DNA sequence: TGTGCCAGCAGTTACGGGGGGACAGGGGGTCAGCCCCAGCATTTT.

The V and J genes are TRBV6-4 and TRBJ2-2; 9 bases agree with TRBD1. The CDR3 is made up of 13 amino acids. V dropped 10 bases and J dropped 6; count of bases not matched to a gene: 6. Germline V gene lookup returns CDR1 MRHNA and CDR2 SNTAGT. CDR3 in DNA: TGTGCCACACGGACAGGGGCGGCCGGGGAGCTGTTTTTT. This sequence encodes CATRTGAAGELFF.

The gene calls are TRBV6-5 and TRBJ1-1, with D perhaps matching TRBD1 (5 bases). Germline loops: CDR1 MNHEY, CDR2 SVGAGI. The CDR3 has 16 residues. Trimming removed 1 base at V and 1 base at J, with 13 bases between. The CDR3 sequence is CASSYYSQGKNTEAFF. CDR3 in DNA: TGTGCCAGCAGTTACTACAGTCAGGGAAAGAACACTGAAGCTTTCTTT.

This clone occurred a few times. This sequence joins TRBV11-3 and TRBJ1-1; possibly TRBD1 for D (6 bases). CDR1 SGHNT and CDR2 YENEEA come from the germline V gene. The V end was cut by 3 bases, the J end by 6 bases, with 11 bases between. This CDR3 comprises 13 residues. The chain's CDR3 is CASSFSDRAEAFF. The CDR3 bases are TGTGCCAGCAGCTTTTCGGACAGAGCTGAAGCTTTCTTT.

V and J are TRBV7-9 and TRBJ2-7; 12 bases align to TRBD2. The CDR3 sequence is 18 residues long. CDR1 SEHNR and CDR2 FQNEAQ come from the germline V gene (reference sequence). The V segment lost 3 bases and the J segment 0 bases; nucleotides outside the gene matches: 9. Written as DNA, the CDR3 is TGTGCCAGCAGCTTTCGAGCTTCGACTAGCGGGAGCTCCTACGAGCAGTACTTC. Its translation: CASSFRASTSGSSYEQYF. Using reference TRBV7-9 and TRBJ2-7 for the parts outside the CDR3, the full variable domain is DTGVSQNPRHKITKRGQNVTFRCDPISEHNRLYWYRQTLGQGPEFLTYFQNEAQLEKSRLLSDRFSAERPKGSFSTLEIQRTEQGDSAMYLCASSFRASTSGSSYEQYFGPGTRLTVT.

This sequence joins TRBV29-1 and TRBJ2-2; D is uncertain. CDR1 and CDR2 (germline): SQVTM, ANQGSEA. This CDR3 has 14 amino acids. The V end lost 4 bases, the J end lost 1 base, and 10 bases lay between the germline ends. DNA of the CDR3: TGCAGCGTTGCTGTTGGGCAGAACACCGGGGAGCTGTTTTTT. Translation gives CSVAVGQNTGELFF.

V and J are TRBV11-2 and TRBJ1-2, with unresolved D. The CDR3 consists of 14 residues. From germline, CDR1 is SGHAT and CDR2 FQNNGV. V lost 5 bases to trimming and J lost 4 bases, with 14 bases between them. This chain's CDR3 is CASSPPEGAYGYTF. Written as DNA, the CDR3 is TGTGCCAGCAGCCCCCCTGAGGGAGCCTATGGCTACACCTTC.

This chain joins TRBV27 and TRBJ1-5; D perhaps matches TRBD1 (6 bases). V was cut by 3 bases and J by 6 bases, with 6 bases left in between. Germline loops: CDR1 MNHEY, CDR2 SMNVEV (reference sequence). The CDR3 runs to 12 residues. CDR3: CASSFRGQPQHF. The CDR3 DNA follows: TGTGCCAGCAGTTTCAGGGGTCAGCCCCAGCATTTT.

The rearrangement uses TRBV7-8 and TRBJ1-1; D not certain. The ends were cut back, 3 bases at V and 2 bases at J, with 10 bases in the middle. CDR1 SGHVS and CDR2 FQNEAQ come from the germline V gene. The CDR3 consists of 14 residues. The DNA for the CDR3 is TGTGCCAGCAGCTTGTTCGGGGAAAACACTGAAGCTTTCTTT. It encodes CASSLFGENTEAFF.

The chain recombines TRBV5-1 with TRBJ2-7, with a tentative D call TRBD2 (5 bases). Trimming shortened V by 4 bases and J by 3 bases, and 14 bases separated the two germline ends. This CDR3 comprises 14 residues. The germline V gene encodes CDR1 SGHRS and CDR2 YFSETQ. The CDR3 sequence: CASSQDYHGYEQYF. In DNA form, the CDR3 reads TGCGCCAGCAGCCAAGACTACCATGGCTACGAGCAGTACTTC.

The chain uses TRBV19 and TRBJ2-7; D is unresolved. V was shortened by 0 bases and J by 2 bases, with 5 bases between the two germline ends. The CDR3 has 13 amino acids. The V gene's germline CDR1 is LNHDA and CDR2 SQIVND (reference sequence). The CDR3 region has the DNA TGTGCCAGTAGTATAGATCTCCCCTACGAGCAGTACTTC. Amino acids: CASSIDLPYEQYF.

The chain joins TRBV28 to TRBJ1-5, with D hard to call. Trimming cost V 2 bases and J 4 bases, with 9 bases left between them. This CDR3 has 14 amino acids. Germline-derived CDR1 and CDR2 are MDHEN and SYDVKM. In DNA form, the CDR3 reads TGTGCCAGCAGTTTAATCTCGGGGAATCAGCCCCAGCATTTT. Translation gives CASSLISGNQPQHF.

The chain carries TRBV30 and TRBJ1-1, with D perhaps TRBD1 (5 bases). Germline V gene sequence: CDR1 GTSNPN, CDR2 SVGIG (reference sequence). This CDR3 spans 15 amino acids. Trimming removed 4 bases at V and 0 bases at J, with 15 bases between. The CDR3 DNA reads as TGTGCCTGGACCCTTTGGGGCACACTGAACACTGAAGCTTTCTTT. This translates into CAWTLWGTLNTEAFF. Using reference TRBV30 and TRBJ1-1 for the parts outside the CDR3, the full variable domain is SQTIHQWPATLVQPVGSPLSLECTVEGTSNPNLYWYRQAAGRGLQLLFYSVGIGQISSEVPQNLSASRPQDRQFILSSKKLLLSDSGFYLCAWTLWGTLNTEAFFGQGTRLTVV.

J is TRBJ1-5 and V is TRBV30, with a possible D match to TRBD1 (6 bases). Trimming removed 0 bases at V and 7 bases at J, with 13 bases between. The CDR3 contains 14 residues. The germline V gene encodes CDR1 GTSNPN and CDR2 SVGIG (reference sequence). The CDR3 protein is CAWSVTGSRQPQHF. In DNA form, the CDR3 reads TGTGCCTGGAGTGTAACAGGGTCGAGGCAGCCCCAGCATTTT.

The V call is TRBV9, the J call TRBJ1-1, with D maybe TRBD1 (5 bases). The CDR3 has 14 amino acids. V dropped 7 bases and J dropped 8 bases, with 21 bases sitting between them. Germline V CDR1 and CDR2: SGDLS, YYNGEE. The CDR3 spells CASGDFRDSKEAFF. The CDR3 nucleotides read TGTGCCAGCGGAGACTTTCGGGACTCTAAAGAAGCTTTCTTT.